The rows below give T cell receptor beta chains drawn from one sample of a study of cytotoxic CD8 clonotypes in ibrutinib-treated CLL. TCRdb keeps only in-frame clones here, not all; method: immunoSEQ multiplex PCR. The table includes about 160,000 clones, around 80% detected once. The specimen comprised PBMCs, sampled after 24 months of ibrutinib treatment. The receptors were gathered from a human donor with chronic lymphocytic leukemia. Both conserved end residues are part of each CDR3. The order of the fields is V gene, D gene, J gene, clone size, CDR3 DNA, CDR3 protein. A D gene is named only where the DNA matches it firmly. Rows may omit the clone size; those that give it use once, few, many or a size class.

>TRBV7-8|TRBD1|TRBJ1-6|-
TGTGCCAGCAGCTGGGACAGGGGAGTCCTCGGTTCACCCCTCCACTTT
CASSWDRGVLGSPLHF
>TRBV29-1|-|TRBJ1-1|few
TGCAGCGTTGAACACACTGAAGCTTTCTTT
CSVEHTEAFF
>TRBV15|TRBD2|TRBJ2-2|-
TGTGCCACCAGCAGAGAATGGACTAGCGGGGAAACCGGGGAGCTGTTTTTT
CATSREWTSGETGELFF
>TRBV5-1|TRBD1|TRBJ2-6|once
TGCGCCAGCAGGCGAAGACAGGGTTCAGGGTTCTCTGGGGCCAACGTCCTGACTTTC
CASRRRQGSGFSGANVLTF
>TRBV6-4|TRBD1|TRBJ2-1|-
TGTGCCAGCAGTGACTCGGGGACAGGGCCCAAAAAGCAGTTCTTC
CASSDSGTGPKKQFF
>TRBV10-3|TRBD1|TRBJ1-1|-
TGTGCCATCAAACAATGGACAGGAGTGAACACTGAAGCTTTCTTT
CAIKQWTGVNTEAFF
>TRBV6-6|-|TRBJ1-4|-
TGTGCCAGCAGTTACGAGGGTCTAGCGAGTGAAAAACTGTTTTTT
CASSYEGLASEKLFF
>TRBV28|-|TRBJ2-3|-
TGTGCCAGCAGTTTAGAATGGGGGTCAGGGGCTACGCAGTATTTT
CASSLEWGSGATQYF
>TRBV11-1|-|TRBJ2-2|-
TGTGCCAGCAGCTTACGGCAGGGGGGCACCGGGGAGCTGTTTTTT
CASSLRQGGTGELFF
>TRBV6-5|TRBD1|TRBJ2-5|-
TGTGCCAGCACCAAGGGACAGTCGGGAAAGACCCAGTACTTC
CASTKGQSGKTQYF
>TRBV30|-|TRBJ1-3|-
TGTGCCTGGAGCGCCCGGCGGCAGGGCCGAGGAAACACCATATATTTT
CAWSARRQGRGNTIYF
>TRBV5-1|-|TRBJ2-5|-
TGCGCCAGCAGCCCCATGGCAGGCGGAGGGGAGACCCAGTACTTC
CASSPMAGGGETQYF
>TRBV5-1|TRBD1|TRBJ2-3|-
TGCGCCAGCAGCACCTCGACAGGGGCGGATACGCAGTATTTT
CASSTSTGADTQYF
>TRBV7-2|TRBD1|TRBJ1-3|-
TGTGCCAGCAGCCGGGGACAGGGGACCTCTGGAAACACCATATATTTT
CASSRGQGTSGNTIYF
>TRBV5-1|-|TRBJ1-2|-
TGCGCCAGCAGCTTGGATACAGGGTGGTATGGCTACACCTTC
CASSLDTGWYGYTF
>TRBV29-1|-|TRBJ2-2|-
TGCAGCGCATTAGGACTACTCGACACCGGGGAGCTGTTTTTT
CSALGLLDTGELFF
>TRBV7-3|-|TRBJ2-3|-
TGTGCCAGCAGCTTCCAGGGCACAGATACGCAGTATTTT
CASSFQGTDTQYF
>TRBV6-1|-|TRBJ1-1|once
TGTGCCAGCAGTGGTCACACTGAAGCTTTCTTT
CASSGHTEAFF
>TRBV6-5|TRBD1|TRBJ2-3|-
TGTGCCAGCAGTTCCTTTGGGACAGGGGCCACAGATACGCAGTATTTT
CASSSFGTGATDTQYF
>TRBV4-3|-|TRBJ1-2|-
TGCGCCAGCAGCCAAGAAGGGGTGGCCTATGGCTACACCTTC
CASSQEGVAYGYTF
>TRBV11-2|-|TRBJ1-1|-
TGTGCCAGCAGCTTAGATATGCGGGTGAAAGCTTTCTTT
CASSLDMRVKAFF
>TRBV7-2|-|TRBJ2-5|-
TGTGCCAGCAGCTTAGTTAAAGGGGACGAGACCCAGTACTTC
CASSLVKGDETQYF
>TRBV5-1|-|TRBJ2-3|-
TGCGCCAGCAGCTTGACGGTAAATACGCAGTATTTT
CASSLTVNTQYF
>TRBV30|-|TRBJ1-1|-
TGTGCCTGGAGTGTCAACAGGGTACCCACTGAAGCTTTCTTT
CAWSVNRVPTEAFF
>TRBV4-3|-|TRBJ2-1|-
TGCGCCAGCGGCCCCGGGCAAGAGCAGTTCTTC
CASGPGQEQFF
>TRBV7-2|-|TRBJ2-3|once
TGTGCCAGCAGCCTGCTCTTCACAGATACGCAGTATTTT
CASSLLFTDTQYF